Below, one TCR beta chain is given with its context. What it binds is unknown. The data stem from a study of Ad26.COV2.S vaccination and SARS-CoV-2 variants. Study-wide findings and caveats: Post-vaccination spike-specific CD8+ and CD4+ T cell responses reportedly had substantial breadth.

As to treatment: 15 to 20 received Ad26.COV2.S at low or high dose, single or two shots; several received placebo; per-sample allocation not given. Sampling occurred on day 63 after the first vaccine or placebo injection. The vaccine antigen was prefusion-stabilized Wuhan SARS-CoV-2 spike. CDR1 and CDR2 (germline): MNHEY, SVGEGT. The CDR3 runs 15 residues. Trimming took 1 base from V and 0 from J, leaving 7 bases between them. Sequencing was performed with immunoSEQ multiplex PCR; in TCRdb, only in-frame clones are kept and a portion is missing. Counted here are about 350,000 clones, roughly 85% occurring once; the ten biggest clones make up 3% to 4%.

This TCR was recovered from a person aged 18 to 59 who received the Ad26.COV2.S COVID-19 vaccine or a placebo. Sample: peripheral blood, taken in a trial of Ad26.COV2.S vaccine versus placebo. The chain has TRBV6-2 or TRBV6-3 and TRBJ1-5; D gene uncertain. DNA for the CDR3: TGTGCCAGCAGTTACTTGGAATCTAGCAATCAGCCCCAGCATTTT. Translation: CASSYLESSNQPQHF.